This is a list of T cell receptor beta chains from one sample in a study of Graves' ophthalmopathy and Graves' hyperthyroidism. MiXCR, run by TCRdb on the multiplex PCR reads, gives a single entry per CDR3 protein. The sample lists about 370,000 distinct CDR3 sequences, 17% occurring once. Specimen: peripheral blood. The receptors shown here come from an adult woman with stable Graves' hyperthyroidism. The CDR3 runs from the conserved cysteine through the conserved F or W. D genes are given only for firm matches. Expanded clones are given a class, and other clones once, few, many or no size at all.

clone size	CDR3 length	D gene	V gene	J gene	CDR3 protein	CDR3 DNA
many	16	TRBD2	TRBV27	TRBJ2-2	CASSGLSGRSLGELFF	TGTGCCAGCAGTGGCCTTAGCGGGAGGTCTCTCGGGGAGCTGTTTTTT
.	15	TRBD2	TRBV6-1	TRBJ2-7	CASSPKGSGSYEQYF	TGTGCCAGCAGCCCAAAGGGGAGCGGGAGCTACGAGCAGTACTTC
many	14	TRBD1	TRBV29-1	TRBJ1-2	CSVEGDSSNYGYTF	TGCAGCGTTGAAGGGGACAGCAGTAACTATGGCTACACCTTC
many	14	TRBD1	TRBV5-1	TRBJ1-1	CASWTGGLNTEAFF	TGCGCCTCTTGGACAGGGGGCCTGAACACTGAAGCTTTCTTT
many	15	.	TRBV24-1	TRBJ2-2	CATKAEGANTGELFF	TGTGCCACCAAAGCGGAGGGTGCGAACACCGGGGAGCTGTTTTTT
many	13	TRBD2	TRBV20-1	TRBJ2-7	CSAALAVSSEQYF	TGCAGTGCCGCACTAGCGGTAAGCTCCGAGCAGTACTTC
.	13	.	TRBV13	TRBJ2-4	CASSSQLGNIQYF	TGTGCCAGCAGCTCTCAACTGGGAAACATTCAGTACTTC
many	12	.	TRBV6-2/TRBV6-3	TRBJ1-6	CASRGSTSPLHF	TGTGCCAGCAGAGGTTCGACTTCACCCCTCCACTTT
many	15	.	TRBV28	TRBJ2-7	CASSPIVGPGYEQYF	TGTGCCAGCAGCCCTATTGTGGGTCCAGGGTACGAGCAGTACTTC
many	13	.	TRBV28	TRBJ1-1	CASGRFMNTEAFF	TGTGCCTCGGGCCGATTTATGAACACTGAAGCTTTCTTT
.	15	.	TRBV6-1	TRBJ1-5	CASSETTHGNQPQHF	TGTGCCAGCAGTGAAACGACGCACGGCAATCAGCCCCAGCATTTT
many	18	.	TRBV6-2/TRBV6-3	TRBJ1-1	CASSYTLRPPTEDTEAFF	TGTGCCAGCAGTTACACCCTACGACCCCCAACCGAAGACACTGAAGCTTTCTTT
many	14	TRBD1	TRBV19	TRBJ1-1	CASSGGQGGTEAFF	TGTGCCAGTAGTGGGGGACAGGGGGGCACTGAAGCTTTCTTT
.	14	TRBD1	TRBV12-3/TRBV12-4	TRBJ1-1	CASSFSGGDAEAFF	TGTGCCAGCAGTTTTTCAGGGGGCGACGCTGAAGCTTTCTTT
many	16	TRBD2	TRBV13	TRBJ2-5	CASSPRLAGDRKTQYF	TGTGCCAGCAGCCCAAGACTAGCGGGAGATCGGAAGACCCAGTACTTC
few	15	TRBD1	TRBV30	TRBJ2-2	CAWSGVRGRTGELFF	TGTGCCTGGAGTGGGGTCAGGGGGCGAACCGGGGAGCTGTTTTTT
many	15	.	TRBV6-1	TRBJ2-4	CASRTDGREVNIQYF	TGTGCCAGCAGAACCGACGGTCGGGAAGTTAACATTCAGTACTTC
many	16	TRBD2	TRBV2	TRBJ2-5	CASMGLAGSWGETQYF	TGTGCCAGCATGGGACTAGCGGGATCCTGGGGGGAGACCCAGTACTTC
.	16	.	TRBV12-3/TRBV12-4	TRBJ1-5	CASSPNTQGGNQPQHF	TGTGCCAGCAGTCCCAATACCCAGGGCGGCAATCAGCCCCAGCATTTT